This T cell receptor (beta chain) appears in the sequencing data of a study of T cells after yellow fever vaccination (dated by TCRdb to about 2019). Regarding the complete study: Libraries from fractions with low cell numbers were prepared with the SMART-Seq v4 Ultra Low Input RNA kit. To follow T-cell clones before and after primary and booster YFV17D yellow fever vaccination, bulk TCR alpha and beta repertoires were sequenced over time. Two healthy male donors, one aged 18 to 30 and one aged 30 to 40 years, made up the cohort. Bulk PBMC replicates and cell subsets were isolated from blood drawn at multiple timepoints before and after both primary and secondary immunization.

For this clonotype: Its antigen has not been determined. Base qualities are not recorded, but no much larger clone differs from it by a single base.

Clipping removes 7 bases from V and 9 bases from J, with 14 as the unmatched junction base count. The CDR3 starts with the cysteine, ends with the phenylalanine, and has 14 residues. Only the CDR3 DNA stays, 42 bases, in frame from base 1. The germline V gene (reference sequence) gives CDR1 as DFQATT and CDR2 as SNEGSKA. General study outcomes and caveats: Compared with the primary T-cell response, the secondary T-cell response was faster but weaker, reaching its peak on day 5 rather than on day 15. Only a couple of donors were included in the study, so the extent to which the findings can be generalized is limited. Most clones expanded after primary vaccination (around 96% of CD4 and 70% to 90% of CD8) were re-detected after the booster, suggesting that broad memory maintenance occurred. A small share of clonotypes occurred in both CD4 and CD8 compartments, likely arising from convergent recombination. Computational filtering was required because FACS-sorted repertoires could contain abundant contaminating clonotypes from the bulk population.

TCR cDNA was made using 5'RACE template switching, a step that added a universal primer site and unique molecular identifiers. cDNA synthesis was primed from both the TCR alpha and TCR beta constant segments. Libraries were amplified in two PCR steps, with sample barcodes and sequencing adapters added in the second step. Sequencing of libraries was done on Illumina HiSeq 2500 (2x100 bp) or NovaSeq (2x150 bp). The authors' analysis ran thus. MIGEC was used to demultiplex reads and collapse the reads into UMI consensus sequences, and MiXCR was used for V(D)J alignment. Vaccine-responding clonotypes were defined with edgeR using replicate PBMC samples, requiring FDR below 0.01 and a log2 fold change above 5 up to day 15. Bulk clonotypes were assigned CD4 or CD8 identity according to which sequenced CD4 or CD8 repertoire held them at higher abundance. Starting from the raw public reads, TCRdb applied fastp trimming at Q25, assembled clones with MiXCR and retained in-frame beta chains. CDR3 protein duplicates are merged, each entry listing the most common genes and DNA. The V and J calls shown here were made by TCRdb, not taken from the authors' results. The sample table contains under 200,000 distinct CDR3 sequences; only one count was recorded for approximately 6.8% of them. Together, the top ten hold around 2.3% of the sample.

According to the study, the label for this sample's treatment or condition signals: live attenuated yellow fever vaccine strain. PBMCs were isolated from peripheral blood using a standard Ficoll-Paque protocol. Dynabeads CD4 and CD8 positive selection kits were used to isolate CD4 and CD8 T-cell fractions. TriZol was used to extract RNA from bulk PBMCs, from CD4 and CD8 fractions, and from dextramer-positive and dextramer-negative fractions. In this chain, TRBV20-1 is recombined with TRBJ2-1; TRBD2 aligns with 8 central bases. This TCR derives from a man aged 18 to 35 who received the YFV17D yellow fever vaccine. The material was CD4+ T cells sorted from PBMCs, obtained around 5 days after the first yellow fever vaccination. The DNA reads as follows: TGCAGTGTCACGGCGGGGGGCCGGTTCGGTGAGCAGTTCTTC. Its protein is CSVTAGGRFGEQFF.